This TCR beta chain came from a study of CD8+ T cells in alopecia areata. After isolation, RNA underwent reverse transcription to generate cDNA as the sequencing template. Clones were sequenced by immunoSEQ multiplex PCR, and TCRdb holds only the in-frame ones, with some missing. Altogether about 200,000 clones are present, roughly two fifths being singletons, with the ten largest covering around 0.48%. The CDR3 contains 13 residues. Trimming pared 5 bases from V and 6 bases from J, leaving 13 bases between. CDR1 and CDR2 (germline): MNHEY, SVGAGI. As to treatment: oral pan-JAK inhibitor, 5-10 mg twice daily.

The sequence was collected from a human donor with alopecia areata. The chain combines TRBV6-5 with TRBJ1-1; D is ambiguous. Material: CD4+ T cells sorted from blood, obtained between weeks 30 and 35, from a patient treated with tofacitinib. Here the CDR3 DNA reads TGTGCCAGCAGTATCGGGTGGCGGGCTGAAGCTTTCTTT. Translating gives CASSIGWRAEAFF.